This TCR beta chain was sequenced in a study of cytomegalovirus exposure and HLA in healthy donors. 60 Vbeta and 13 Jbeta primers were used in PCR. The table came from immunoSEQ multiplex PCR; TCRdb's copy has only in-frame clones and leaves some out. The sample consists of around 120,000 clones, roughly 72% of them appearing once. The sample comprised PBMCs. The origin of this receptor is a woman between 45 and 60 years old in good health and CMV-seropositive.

The CDR3 protein is CASSIGGDYTF. CDR3 nucleotides: TGTGCCAGTAGTATTGGAGGGGACTACACCTTC. The chain joins TRBV19 to TRBJ1-2, with a tentative D call TRBD1 (5 bases). Germline assignment: CDR1 LNHDA and CDR2 SQIVND (reference sequence). The CDR3 spans 11 residues. V lost 3 bases, J lost 10 bases, and 9 bases lay in between.